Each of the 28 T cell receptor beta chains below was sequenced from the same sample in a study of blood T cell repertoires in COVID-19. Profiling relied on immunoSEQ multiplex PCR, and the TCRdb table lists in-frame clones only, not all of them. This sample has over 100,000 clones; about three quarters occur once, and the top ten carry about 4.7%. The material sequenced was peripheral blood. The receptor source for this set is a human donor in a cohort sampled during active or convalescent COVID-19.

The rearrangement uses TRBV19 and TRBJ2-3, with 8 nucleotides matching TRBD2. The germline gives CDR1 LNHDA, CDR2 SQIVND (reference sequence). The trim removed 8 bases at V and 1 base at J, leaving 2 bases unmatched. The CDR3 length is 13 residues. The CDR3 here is CASGAGGTDTQYF. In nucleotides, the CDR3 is TGTGCCAGTGGAGCGGGAGGCACAGATACGCAGTATTTT.

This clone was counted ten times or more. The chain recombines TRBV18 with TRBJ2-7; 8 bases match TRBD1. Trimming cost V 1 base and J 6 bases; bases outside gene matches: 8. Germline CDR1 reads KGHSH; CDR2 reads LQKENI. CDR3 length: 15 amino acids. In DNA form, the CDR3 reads TGTGCCAGCTCACCACTGGGACAGGAACTGTCCGAGCAGTACTTC. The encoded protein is CASSPLGQELSEQYF. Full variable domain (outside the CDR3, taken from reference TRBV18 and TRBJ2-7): NAGVMQNPRHLVRRRGQEARLRCSPMKGHSHVYWYRQLPEEGLKFMVYLQKENIIDESGMPKERFSAEFPKEGPSILRIQQVVRGDSAAYFCASSPLGQELSEQYFGPGTRLTVT.

The CDR3 region has the DNA TGTGCCAGCAGTGAACAGGGGAGAGATACGCAGTATTTT. Translated, it gives CASSEQGRDTQYF. The V and J genes are TRBV2 and TRBJ2-3, with D possibly being TRBD1 (6 bases). Germline CDR1 and CDR2: SNHLY and FYNNEI. V lost 2 bases, J lost 5 bases, and 8 bases lay in between. This CDR3 has 13 residues.

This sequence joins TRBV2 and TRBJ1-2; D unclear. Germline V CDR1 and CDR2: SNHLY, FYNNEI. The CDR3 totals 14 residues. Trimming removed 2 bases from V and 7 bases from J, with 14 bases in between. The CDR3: CASSETTPRRGYTF. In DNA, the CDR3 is TGTGCCAGCAGTGAAACGACACCTCGCCGTGGCTACACCTTC. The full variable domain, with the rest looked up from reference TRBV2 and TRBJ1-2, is EPEVTQTPSHQVTQMGQEVILRCVPISNHLYFYWYRQILGQKVEFLVSFYNNEISEKSEIFDDQFSVERPDGSNFTLKIRSTKLEDSAMYFCASSETTPRRGYTFGSGTRLTVV.

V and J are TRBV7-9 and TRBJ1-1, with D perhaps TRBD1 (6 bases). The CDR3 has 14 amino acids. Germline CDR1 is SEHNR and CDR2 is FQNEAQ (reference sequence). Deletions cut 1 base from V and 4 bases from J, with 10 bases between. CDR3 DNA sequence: TGTGCCAGCAGCTTAGGACAGGAAGTCACTGAAGCTTTCTTT. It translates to CASSLGQEVTEAFF.

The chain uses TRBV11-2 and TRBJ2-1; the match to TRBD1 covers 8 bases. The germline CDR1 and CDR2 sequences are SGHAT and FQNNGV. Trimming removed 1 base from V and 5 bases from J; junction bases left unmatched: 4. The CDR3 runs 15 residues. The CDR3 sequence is CASSLGGTGHNEQFF. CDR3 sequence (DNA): TGTGCCAGCAGCTTAGGCGGGACAGGTCACAATGAGCAGTTCTTC.

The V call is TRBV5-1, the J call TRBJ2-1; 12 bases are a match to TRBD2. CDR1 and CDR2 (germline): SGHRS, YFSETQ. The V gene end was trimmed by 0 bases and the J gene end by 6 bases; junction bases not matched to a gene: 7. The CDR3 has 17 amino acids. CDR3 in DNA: TGCGCCAGCAGCTTGGGGCCCCTAGCGGGAGGGCCCAATGAGCAGTTCTTC. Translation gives CASSLGPLAGGPNEQFF. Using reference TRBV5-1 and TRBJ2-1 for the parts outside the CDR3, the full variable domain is KAGVTQTPRYLIKTRGQQVTLSCSPISGHRSVSWYQQTPGQGLQFLFEYFSETQRNKGNFPGRFSGRQFSNSRSEMNVSTLELGDSALYLCASSLGPLAGGPNEQFFGPGTRLTVL.

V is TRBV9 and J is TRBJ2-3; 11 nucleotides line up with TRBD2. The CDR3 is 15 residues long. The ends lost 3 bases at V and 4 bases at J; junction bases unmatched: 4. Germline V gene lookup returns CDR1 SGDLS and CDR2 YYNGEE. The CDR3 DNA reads TGTGCCAGCAGCGGTAGCGGGAGGGGCGCAGATACGCAGTATTTT. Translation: CASSGSGRGADTQYF.

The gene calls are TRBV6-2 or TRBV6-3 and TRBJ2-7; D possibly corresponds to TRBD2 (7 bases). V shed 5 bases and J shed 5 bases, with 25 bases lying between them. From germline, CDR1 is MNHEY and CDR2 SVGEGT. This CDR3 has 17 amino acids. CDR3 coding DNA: TGTGCCAGCAGTGGAAGGGGGGTCATTGCGGGAGTTAACGAGCAGTACTTC. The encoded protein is CASSGRGVIAGVNEQYF.

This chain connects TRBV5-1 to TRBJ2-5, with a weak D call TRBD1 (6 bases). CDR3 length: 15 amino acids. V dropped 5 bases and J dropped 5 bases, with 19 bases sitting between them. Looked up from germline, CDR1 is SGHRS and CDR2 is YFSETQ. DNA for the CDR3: TGCGCCAGCAGGATGACCGGGACACCATGGGAGACCCAGTACTTC. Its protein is CASRMTGTPWETQYF.

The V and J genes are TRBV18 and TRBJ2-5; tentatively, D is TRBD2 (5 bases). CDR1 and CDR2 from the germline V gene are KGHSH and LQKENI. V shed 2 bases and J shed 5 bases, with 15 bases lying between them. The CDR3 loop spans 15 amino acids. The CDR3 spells CASSPNPGRRETQYF. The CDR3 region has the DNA TGTGCCAGCTCACCAAACCCTGGACGGAGGGAGACCCAGTACTTC.

The CDR3 DNA follows: TGTGCCAGCAGTTACAGGACAGGGGCTAATGAAAAACTGTTTTTT. As protein: CASSYRTGANEKLFF. The V and J genes are TRBV6-5 and TRBJ1-4; 9 bases align to TRBD1. Trimming took 2 bases from V and 3 from J; bases not matched to a gene: 1. CDR1 MNHEY and CDR2 SVGAGI come from the germline V gene. The CDR3 sequence is 15 residues long.

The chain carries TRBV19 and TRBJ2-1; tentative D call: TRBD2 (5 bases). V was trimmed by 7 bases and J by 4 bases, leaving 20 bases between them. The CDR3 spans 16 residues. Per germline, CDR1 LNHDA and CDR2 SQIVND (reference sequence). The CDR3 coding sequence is TGTGCCAGTACCCCGAGGGCTAGTACCCGGTACAATGAGCAGTTCTTC. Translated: CASTPRASTRYNEQFF.

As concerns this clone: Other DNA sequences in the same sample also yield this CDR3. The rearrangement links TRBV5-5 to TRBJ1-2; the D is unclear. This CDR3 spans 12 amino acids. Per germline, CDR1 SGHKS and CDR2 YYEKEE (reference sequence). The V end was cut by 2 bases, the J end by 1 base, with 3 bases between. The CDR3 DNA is TGTGCCAGCAGCTTTAGTAACTATGGCTACACCTTC. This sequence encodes CASSFSNYGYTF.

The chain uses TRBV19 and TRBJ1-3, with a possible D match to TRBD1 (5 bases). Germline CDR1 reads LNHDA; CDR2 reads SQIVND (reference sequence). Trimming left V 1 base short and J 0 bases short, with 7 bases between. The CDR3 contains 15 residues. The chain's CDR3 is CASSIGTGSGNTIYF. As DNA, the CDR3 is TGTGCCAGTAGTATAGGTACAGGCTCTGGAAACACCATATATTTT.

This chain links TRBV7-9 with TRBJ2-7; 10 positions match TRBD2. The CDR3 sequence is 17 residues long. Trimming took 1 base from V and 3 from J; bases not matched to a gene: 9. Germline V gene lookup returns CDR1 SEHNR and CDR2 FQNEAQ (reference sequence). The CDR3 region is CASSLEAGGPLDYEQYF. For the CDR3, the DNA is TGTGCCAGCAGCTTAGAAGCGGGAGGGCCGCTGGACTACGAGCAGTACTTC.

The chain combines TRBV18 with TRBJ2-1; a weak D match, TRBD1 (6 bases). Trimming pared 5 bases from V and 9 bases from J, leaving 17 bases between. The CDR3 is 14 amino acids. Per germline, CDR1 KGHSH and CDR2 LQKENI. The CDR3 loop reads CASSAGTISREQFF. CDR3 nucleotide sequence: TGTGCCAGCTCAGCCGGGACAATAAGTCGTGAGCAGTTCTTC. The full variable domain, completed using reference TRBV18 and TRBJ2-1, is NAGVMQNPRHLVRRRGQEARLRCSPMKGHSHVYWYRQLPEEGLKFMVYLQKENIIDESGMPKERFSAEFPKEGPSILRIQQVVRGDSAAYFCASSAGTISREQFFGPGTRLTVL.

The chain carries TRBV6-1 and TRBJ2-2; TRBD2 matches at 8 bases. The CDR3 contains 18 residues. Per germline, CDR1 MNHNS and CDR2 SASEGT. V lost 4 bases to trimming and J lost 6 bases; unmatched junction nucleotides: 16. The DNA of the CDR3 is TGTGCCAGCAGTGCATCCGTCCCCGGGAGGGCCTCCGCCGGGGAGCTGTTTTTT. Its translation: CASSASVPGRASAGELFF.

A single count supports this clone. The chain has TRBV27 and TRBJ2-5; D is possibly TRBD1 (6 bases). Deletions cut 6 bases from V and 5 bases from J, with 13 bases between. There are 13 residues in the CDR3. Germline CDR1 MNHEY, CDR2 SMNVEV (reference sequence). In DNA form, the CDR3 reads TGTGCCAGCAGAAACAGGGCGAGGGAGACCCAGTACTTC. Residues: CASRNRARETQYF.

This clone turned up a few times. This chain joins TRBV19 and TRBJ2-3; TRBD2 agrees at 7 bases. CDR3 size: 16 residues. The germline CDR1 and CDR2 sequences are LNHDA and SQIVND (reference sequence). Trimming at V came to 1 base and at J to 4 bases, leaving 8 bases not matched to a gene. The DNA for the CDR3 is TGTGCCAGTAGTATAGGGGGAGGACTAGGCTCAGATACGCAGTATTTT. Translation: CASSIGGGLGSDTQYF.

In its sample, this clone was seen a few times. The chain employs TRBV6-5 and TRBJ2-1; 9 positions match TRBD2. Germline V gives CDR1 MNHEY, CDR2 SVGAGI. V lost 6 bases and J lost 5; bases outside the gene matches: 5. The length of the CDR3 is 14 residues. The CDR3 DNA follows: TGTGCCAGCAGACTTAGCGGGGGACACAATGAGCAGTTCTTC. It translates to CASRLSGGHNEQFF.

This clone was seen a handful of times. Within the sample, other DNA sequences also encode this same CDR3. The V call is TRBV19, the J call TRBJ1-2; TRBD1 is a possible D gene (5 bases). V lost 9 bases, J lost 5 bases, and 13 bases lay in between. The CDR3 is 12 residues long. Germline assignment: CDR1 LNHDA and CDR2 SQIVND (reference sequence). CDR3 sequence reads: CASRRGFYGYTF. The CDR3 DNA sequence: TGTGCCAGCAGGAGGGGTTTTTATGGCTACACCTTC. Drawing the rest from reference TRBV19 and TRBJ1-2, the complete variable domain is DGGITQSPKYLFRKEGQNVTLSCEQNLNHDAMYWYRQDPGQGLRLIYYSQIVNDFQKGDIAEGYSVSREKKESFPLTVTSAQKNPTAFYLCASRRGFYGYTFGSGTRLTVV.

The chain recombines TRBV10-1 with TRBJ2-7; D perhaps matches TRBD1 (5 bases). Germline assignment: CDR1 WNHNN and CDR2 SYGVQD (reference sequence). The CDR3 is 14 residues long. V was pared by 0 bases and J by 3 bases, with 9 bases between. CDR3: CASSESGRDYEQYF. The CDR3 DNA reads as TGCGCCAGCAGTGAGTCAGGCAGGGACTACGAGCAGTACTTC.

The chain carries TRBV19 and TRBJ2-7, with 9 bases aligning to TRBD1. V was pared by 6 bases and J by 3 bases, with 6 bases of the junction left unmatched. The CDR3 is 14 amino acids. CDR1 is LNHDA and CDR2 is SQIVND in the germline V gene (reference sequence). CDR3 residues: CASSMRQGVYEQYF. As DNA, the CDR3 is TGTGCCAGTAGCATGAGACAGGGGGTCTACGAGCAGTACTTC.

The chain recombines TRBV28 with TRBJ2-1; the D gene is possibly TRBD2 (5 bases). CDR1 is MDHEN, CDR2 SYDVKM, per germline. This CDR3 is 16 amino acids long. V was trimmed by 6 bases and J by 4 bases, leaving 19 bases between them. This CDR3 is CASSHRRWEKYNEQFF. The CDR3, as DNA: TGTGCCAGCAGCCACCGGAGGTGGGAGAAGTACAATGAGCAGTTCTTC.

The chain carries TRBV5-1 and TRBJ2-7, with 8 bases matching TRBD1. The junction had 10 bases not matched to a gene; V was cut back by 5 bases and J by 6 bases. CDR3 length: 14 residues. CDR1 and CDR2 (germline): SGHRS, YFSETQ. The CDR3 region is CASRPVGQEREQYF. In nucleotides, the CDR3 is TGCGCCAGCAGGCCGGTGGGACAGGAACGCGAGCAGTACTTC.

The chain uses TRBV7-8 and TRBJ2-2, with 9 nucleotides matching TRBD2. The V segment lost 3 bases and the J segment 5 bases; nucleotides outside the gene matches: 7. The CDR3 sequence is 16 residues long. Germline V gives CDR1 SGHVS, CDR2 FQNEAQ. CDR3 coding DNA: TGTGCCAGCAGCTTTGGGGGCGGGAGGGTTACCGGGGAGCTGTTTTTT. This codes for CASSFGGGRVTGELFF.

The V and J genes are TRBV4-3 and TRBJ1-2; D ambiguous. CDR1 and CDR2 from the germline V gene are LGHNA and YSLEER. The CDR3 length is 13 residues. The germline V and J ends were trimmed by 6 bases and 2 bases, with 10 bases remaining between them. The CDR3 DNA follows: TGCGCCAGCAGTCCGACTGTGAACTATGGCTACACCTTC. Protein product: CASSPTVNYGYTF.